The 18 T cell receptor beta chains presented below share a single source sample, sequenced in a study of cytomegalovirus exposure and HLA in healthy donors (TCRdb year 2017). The library was built by means of the immunoSEQ multiplex PCR assay. The multiplex PCR relied on a mix of 60 forward primers for TCR Vbeta segments and 13 reverse primers for TCR Jbeta segments. Entries here come from immuneACCESS through TCRdb and include only in-frame sequences with V and J called. Some clones fail to appear in such tables; in the studies checked, an unresolved V gene covers under half of the shortfall, and the cause of the remainder is unknown. The sample table lists about 150,000 clones, around 75% of them with a count of one. Over 6.5% of the sample belongs to the ten largest clones. Sequencing input: PBMCs. Every receptor here comes from a man aged 25-40 years in good health and CMV-seronegative.

This rearrangement joins TRBV5-1 to TRBJ1-2; D is ambiguous. Germline V gene data show CDR1 as SGHRS and CDR2 as YFSETQ. V gave up 4 bases and J gave up 5 bases, with 18 bases separating them. The CDR3 covers 15 residues. As DNA, the CDR3 is TGCGCCAGCAGCCCCGCAATAATTAGTCGATATGGCTACACCTTC. Translation: CASSPAIISRYGYTF.

There are a few counts of this clone. V gene TRBV11-2 combines with J gene TRBJ1-1; D uncertain. Germline CDR1 and CDR2: SGHAT and FQNNGV. This CDR3 spans 15 amino acids. Trimming pared 3 bases from V and 0 bases from J, leaving 11 bases between. CDR3 sequence reads: CASSFQPQVNTEAFF. In nucleotides, the CDR3 is TGTGCCAGCAGCTTCCAGCCCCAGGTGAACACTGAAGCTTTCTTT.

This clone was counted only a few times. CDR3 loop: CASSFGGSLGNEQFF. The CDR3 nucleotides read TGCGCCAGCAGCTTCGGCGGGAGCTTAGGCAATGAGCAGTTCTTC. This sequence joins TRBV5-1 and TRBJ2-1; 7 positions agree with TRBD2. Losses at the gene ends were 2 bases for V and 6 bases for J; bases not matched to a gene: 8. Germline loops: CDR1 SGHRS, CDR2 YFSETQ. The CDR3 consists of 15 residues.

This clone appeared a single time. The V and J genes are TRBV6-4 and TRBJ2-3; D ambiguous. CDR3 length equals 15 residues. The germline V gene encodes CDR1 MRHNA and CDR2 SNTAGT. V was trimmed by 0 bases and J by 0 bases, leaving 7 bases between them. CDR3 DNA sequence: TGTGCCAGCAGTGACTCGGGCGCTAGCACAGATACGCAGTATTTT. Translation gives CASSDSGASTDTQYF.

V and J are TRBV15 and TRBJ2-3; 7 nucleotides align to TRBD1. V shed 1 base, J shed 5 bases, and the junction held 3 bases outside the gene matches. Germline-derived CDR1 and CDR2 are LNHNV and YYDKDF (reference sequence). This CDR3 is built from 14 residues. The CDR3 loop is CATSRADREDTQYF. The CDR3 DNA reads as TGTGCCACCAGCAGAGCAGACAGGGAAGATACGCAGTATTTT.

The rearrangement joins TRBV19 to TRBJ2-2, with 13 nucleotides matching TRBD2. V trimming: 7 bases; J trimming: 4 bases; junction bases outside the gene matches: 12. Germline V lookup: CDR1 LNHDA, CDR2 SQIVND (reference sequence). The CDR3 has 18 residues. Here the CDR3 DNA reads TGTGCCAGTACCTCTCTGGGGACTAGCGGGATGTCCACCGGGGAGCTGTTTTTT. Translating it yields CASTSLGTSGMSTGELFF.

The chain carries TRBV30 and TRBJ1-6; tentative D call: TRBD1 (6 bases). CDR1 and CDR2 from the germline V gene are GTSNPN and SVGIG (reference sequence). The CDR3 runs to 17 residues. Between the trimmed V and J ends, which lost 0 bases and 6 bases, there was a span of 18 bases. This chain's CDR3 is CAWSVRFGGALNSPLHF. CDR3 DNA sequence: TGTGCCTGGAGTGTACGGTTTGGGGGGGCACTTAATTCACCCCTCCACTTT.

The genes are TRBV7-2 and TRBJ2-3; the D is unclear. The CDR3 runs to 12 residues. V gave up 1 base and J gave up 8 bases, with 7 bases separating them. Looked up from germline, CDR1 is SGHTA and CDR2 is FQGNSA. In DNA form, the CDR3 reads TGTGCCAGCAGCTTAGACTGGGCTACGCAGTATTTT. Its protein product is CASSLDWATQYF.

By sample fraction, this clone is medium-sized. Other nucleotide sequences from this sample produce the same CDR3. The chain links TRBV6-5 to TRBJ2-7, with TRBD1 matching over 10 bases. The CDR3 runs 14 residues. Per germline, CDR1 MNHEY and CDR2 SVGAGI. The junction had 4 bases not matched to a gene; V was cut back by 6 bases and J by 2 bases. In nucleotides, the CDR3 is TGTGCCAGCAGACCCGGACAGGGGGCCTACGAGCAGTACTTC. It translates to CASRPGQGAYEQYF.

This clone was observed a few times. This sequence joins TRBV5-1 and TRBJ1-2; TRBD1 matches 10 bases. This CDR3 spans 14 amino acids. V lost 5 bases, J lost 4 bases, and 5 bases stayed unmatched. CDR1 is SGHRS, CDR2 YFSETQ, per germline. CDR3 protein: CASRLTGGGYGYTF. In nucleotides, the CDR3 is TGCGCCAGCAGATTGACAGGGGGCGGCTATGGCTACACCTTC.

The chain couples TRBV5-1 to TRBJ2-6, with D tentatively TRBD1 (6 bases). Germline V gene lookup returns CDR1 SGHRS and CDR2 YFSETQ. CDR3 length: 16 amino acids. Trimming removed 2 bases from V and 0 bases from J, with 9 bases in between. This CDR3 reads CASSFTGYSGANVLTF. In DNA, the CDR3 is TGCGCCAGCAGCTTTACAGGGTACTCTGGGGCCAACGTCCTGACTTTC.

This clone was detected once. The rearrangement joins TRBV7-2 to TRBJ1-2; possible D gene TRBD1, 6 bases. Germline V gene sequence: CDR1 SGHTA, CDR2 FQGNSA. CDR3 length: 14 amino acids. With 7 bases removed from V and 3 bases from J, the gap between germline ends came to 15 bases. This CDR3 reads CASILVRGYYGYTF. DNA for the CDR3: TGTGCCAGCATCCTCGTAAGGGGGTACTATGGCTACACCTTC.

The chain joins TRBV5-1 to TRBJ1-2; TRBD1 might be the D (6 bases). Germline V gene sequence: CDR1 SGHRS, CDR2 YFSETQ. The CDR3 is made up of 15 amino acids. Between the trimmed V and J ends, which lost 0 bases and 0 bases, there was a span of 9 bases. In nucleotides, the CDR3 is TGCGCCAGCAGCTTGGACAGGGCGCCTAACTATGGCTACACCTTC. Amino acids: CASSLDRAPNYGYTF.

The rearrangement joins TRBV19 to TRBJ2-1; TRBD2 agrees at 10 bases. CDR1 is LNHDA and CDR2 is SQIVND in the germline V gene (reference sequence). The CDR3 is made up of 13 amino acids. V lost 8 bases, J lost 7 bases, and 5 bases stayed unmatched. The CDR3 spells CASLAGERNEQFF. The CDR3 region has the DNA TGTGCCAGTCTAGCGGGGGAGAGGAATGAGCAGTTCTTC.

The genes are TRBV5-4 and TRBJ1-3; D possibly corresponds to TRBD1 (6 bases). Germline-derived CDR1 and CDR2 are SGHNT and YYREEE (reference sequence). The CDR3 contains 14 residues. V shed 2 bases and J shed 1 base, with 7 bases lying between them. The CDR3, as DNA: TGTGCCAGCAGCTTACAGGGTTCTGGAAACACCATATATTTT. This sequence encodes CASSLQGSGNTIYF.

The chain combines TRBV7-9 with TRBJ2-2; 9 positions agree with TRBD2. Per germline, CDR1 SEHNR and CDR2 FQNEAQ (reference sequence). The CDR3 has 16 amino acids. The J segment lost 4 bases and the V segment lost 2 bases, leaving 5 bases of the junction unmatched. This chain's CDR3 is CASSLSPAGGTGELFF. The CDR3 DNA reads TGTGCCAGCAGCTTAAGTCCAGCGGGAGGCACCGGGGAGCTGTTTTTT. Supplemented by reference TRBV7-9 and TRBJ2-2, the full variable domain reads DTGVSQNPRHKITKRGQNVTFRCDPISEHNRLYWYRQTLGQGPEFLTYFQNEAQLEKSRLLSDRFSAERPKGSFSTLEIQRTEQGDSAMYLCASSLSPAGGTGELFFGEGSRLTVL.

The chain uses TRBV2 and TRBJ1-1; the match to TRBD1 covers 12 bases. The CDR3 has 16 residues. The germline V gene has CDR1 SNHLY and CDR2 FYNNEI. V was clipped by 3 bases and J by 3 bases; unmatched bases: 5. This CDR3 reads CASSEGQGARYTEAFF. The CDR3, as DNA: TGTGCCAGCAGTGAGGGACAGGGGGCTAGGTACACTGAAGCTTTCTTT.

This chain links TRBV7-9 with TRBJ1-1; 9 bases are a match to TRBD1. Trimming at V came to 4 bases and at J to 4 bases, leaving 4 bases not matched to a gene. This CDR3 region has 14 residues. Germline V gene data show CDR1 as SEHNR and CDR2 as FQNEAQ (reference sequence). The CDR3 reads CASSYSDRGTEAFF. The CDR3 nucleotides are TGTGCCAGCAGCTACTCGGACAGGGGCACTGAAGCTTTCTTT.